Sequencing of this T cell receptor beta chain was carried out in a study of OX40 agonist ivuxolimab in advanced cancers. Looking at the study overall: Ivuxolimab was a fully human IgG2 agonistic monoclonal antibody targeting the costimulatory receptor OX40 (CD134). Patients were allowed to have had prior anti-PD-1, anti-PD-L1 or anti-CTLA-4 therapy, and 30% to 50% of the dose-escalation patients had previously received checkpoint inhibitors. The paper covers the monotherapy dose-escalation part of the phase I ivuxolimab trial, which included N ≈ 57 patients. Among the approximately 50 dose-escalation patients, some 20 had hepatocellular carcinoma, 15 or so melanoma, 9 renal cell carcinoma and 9 head and neck cancer. The dose-escalation cohort was around 83% male with a mean age of about 54 years, ranging from about 23 to 85. The point of sequencing TCRbeta in the periphery was to test whether ivuxolimab changed TCR sequence diversity and drove clonal T-cell expansion. Partial responses were achieved by three dose-escalation patients, of whom one had hepatocellular carcinoma and two had cutaneous melanoma. Intravenous ivuxolimab was administered to patients every 2 weeks at six dose levels: 0.01, 0.1, 0.3, 1.5, 3 and 10 mg/kg. Findings and caveats that apply to the study as a whole: At doses of 0.1 to 3.0 mg/kg, clonal expansion of both CD4+ and CD8+ T cells in blood was seen between baseline and week 6. After ivuxolimab, expanded clones were on average more numerous among CD8+ T cells than among CD4+ T cells. Which antigens the clonally expanded peripheral T cells were specific for was not determined. In partial responders in the 0.1-3.0 mg/kg groups, normalized peripheral clonal expansion was found to be among the lowest, especially among CD8+ T cells. Low levels of normalized T-cell clonal expansion were also seen in some nonresponding patients.

The trial excluded patients who had a history of autoimmune disease or who were on systemic immunosuppression. Peripheral blood for TCR sequencing was drawn from every dose cohort at baseline, at cycle 4 day 1 and at cycle 7 day 1. The samples were drawn from a first-in-human, open-label, multicenter phase I dose-escalation trial of ivuxolimab. Adults with locally advanced or metastatic head and neck squamous cell, hepatocellular, melanoma or renal cell carcinoma were enrolled in the trial. Before TCR sequencing, CD4+ T cells and CD8+ T cells from peripheral blood were sorted into separate populations. The germline V gene (reference sequence) yields SGHKS for CDR1 and YYEKEE for CDR2. The CDR3 measures 15 amino acids from cysteine to phenylalanine. The read is trimmed to its CDR3 DNA, 45 bases read in frame from base 1. The germline V end is reduced by 4 bases and the J end by 5 bases; junction bases left unmatched: 6.

This clone has a handful of counts. What this receptor recognizes is not known. Base qualities are not recorded, but no much larger clone differs from it by a single base. The sample carries other DNA sequences with the same CDR3. Genomic DNA was isolated from the sorted cells so that the TCRbeta CDR3 region could be sequenced. TCRbeta CDR3 regions were sequenced using the immunoSEQ Assay. The source is immuneACCESS, and TCRdb retained only in-frame sequences with V and J called. Part of the clones is not carried over; for the studies checked, unresolved V genes explain less than half of this, and the remainder is unexplained. The sample table records around 76,000 clones; around four fifths of these occur just once. 5% to 7% of the sample is held by the ten biggest clonotypes.

The clonotype comes from an adult with an advanced solid tumor such as melanoma, head and neck, liver or kidney cancer. The rearrangement joined TRBV5-5 to TRBJ2-2; TRBD1 agrees with 9 junctional bases. The material was CD4+ or CD8+ T cells sorted from blood, obtained in a trial of the OX40 agonist ivuxolimab. The CDR3 loop reads CASSPRQGGTGELFF. At the DNA level, the sequence is TGTGCCAGCAGCCCCAGACAGGGGGGAACCGGGGAGCTGTTTTTT. Beyond the CDR3, the reference TRBV5-5 and TRBJ2-2 genes provide the residues; the full variable domain reads: DAGVTQSPTHLIKTRGQQVTLRCSPISGHKSVSWYQQVLGQGPQFIFQYYEKEERGRGNFPDRFSARQFPNYSSELNVNALLLGDSALYLCASSPRQGGTGELFFGEGSRLTVL.